The next 6 T cell receptor beta chains were all read from a single sample in a study of T cell repertoires in cytomegalovirus infection. TCRdb fed the reads into MiXCR, producing one record per CDR3 protein. The table shows hundreds of thousands of distinct CDR3 sequences, with roughly a sixth occurring only once. The specimen sequenced was PBMCs. These receptors all stem from a human donor in good health (CMV status not recorded). Some clones in this sample may be carry-over from other donors' samples.

In this sample, this clonotype turned up many times. The rearrangement joins TRBV7-2 to TRBJ1-6; the D is unclear. Trimming took 1 base from V and 7 from J, leaving 11 bases between them. Germline CDR1 reads SGHTA; CDR2 reads FQGNSA. The CDR3 runs 15 residues. CDR3 DNA sequence: TGTGCCAGCAGCTTAGTACGGCGCCTAAATTCACCCCTCCACTTT. This translates into CASSLVRRLNSPLHF.

This clonotype was seen a few times. V usage is TRBV18 and J usage is TRBJ1-4; TRBD1 matches at 7 bases. Germline V gene data show CDR1 as KGHSH and CDR2 as LQKENI. The V gene end was trimmed by 3 bases and the J gene end by 6 bases; junction bases not matched to a gene: 4. The CDR3 covers 14 residues. CDR3 nucleotides: TGTGCCAGCTCACCGGGACAGCGTGATGAAAAACTGTTTTTT. This gives the protein CASSPGQRDEKLFF.

CDR3 loop: CSARGRDSGLGGWEQYF. The CDR3 bases are TGCAGTGCTAGAGGACGGGACAGCGGGCTAGGGGGCTGGGAGCAGTACTTC. The gene calls are TRBV20-1 and TRBJ2-7; TRBD1 is a possible D gene (7 bases). Germline V gives CDR1 DFQATT, CDR2 SNEGSKA (reference sequence). V was shortened by 1 base and J by 7 bases, with 26 bases between the two germline ends. The length of the CDR3 is 17 residues.

The rearrangement links TRBV5-1 to TRBJ1-6; weak D call: TRBD1 (5 bases). CDR3 length equals 15 residues. Germline V gene data show CDR1 as SGHRS and CDR2 as YFSETQ. Trimming left V 0 bases short and J 7 bases short, with 11 bases between. The DNA of the CDR3 is TGCGCCAGCAGCTTGGAGGGGATGGGGAATTCACCCCTCCACTTT. Translated, it gives CASSLEGMGNSPLHF.

This clonotype was seen a handful of times. The chain couples TRBV10-2 to TRBJ1-1; D is ambiguous. Germline V gene sequence: CDR1 WSHSY, CDR2 SAAADI. Trimming pared 3 bases from V and 8 bases from J, leaving 13 bases between. The CDR3 covers 13 residues. CDR3 DNA sequence: TGCGCCAGCAGTGACCGATTAAGTACCGAAGCTTTCTTT. It translates to CASSDRLSTEAFF.

The gene calls are TRBV20-1 and TRBJ2-7, with 7 positions matching TRBD1. This CDR3 has 15 amino acids. Germline loops: CDR1 DFQATT, CDR2 SNEGSKA (reference sequence). J gave up 6 bases and V 3 bases, and 14 bases lay outside the gene matches. CDR3 nucleotides: TGCAGTGCTAGGCCCGCCTTTACGACAGGGTTCGAGCAGTACTTC. Translation gives CSARPAFTTGFEQYF.